This TCR beta chain derives from a study of T cells in Graves' hyperthyroidism and ophthalmopathy. CDR1 and CDR2 from the germline V gene are DFQATT and SNEGSKA (reference sequence). The CDR3 covers 11 residues. V dropped 2 bases and J dropped 7 bases, with 6 bases sitting between them. Hyperthyroidism was newly diagnosed in patients aged 18 to 65 (duration under 2 months). Amplified regions were TCR beta CDR3 sequences from RNA transcripts. Carried out on the TCR CDR3, a first-round RT-PCR used the HTBI primer set. Each CDR3 protein gets one entry after TCRdb re-called the multiplex PCR reads with MiXCR. This sample yields around 620,000 distinct CDR3 sequences, of which around 16% are seen a single time; over 3.5% belongs to the top ten.

This chain uses TRBV20-1 with TRBJ1-5; D is unresolved. Sequenced input: blood. The receptor was isolated from a young woman with Graves' hyperthyroidism. For the CDR3, the DNA is TGCAGTGCTAGATCGAGCCAGCCCCAGCATTTT. Translating gives CSARSSQPQHF.